These 11 T cell receptor beta chains were all obtained from the same sample, sequenced in a study of blood T cell repertoires in COVID-19. This table comes from immunoSEQ multiplex PCR, and its TCRdb copy is limited to in-frame clones, with some not included. The sample contains 250,000 or so clones, 70% to 90% of which appear only once. Source material: peripheral blood. These receptors originate from a woman aged 25 to 39 with acute or convalescent COVID-19.

The genes are TRBV6-5 and TRBJ1-2, with 7 positions matching TRBD1. V shed 6 bases, J shed 8 bases, and the junction held 9 bases outside the gene matches. The CDR3 loop spans 13 amino acids. The germline CDR1 and CDR2 sequences are MNHEY and SVGAGI. The CDR3 protein is CASRLRTGGGYTF. CDR3 DNA: TGTGCCAGCAGACTCCGGACAGGAGGCGGCTACACCTTC.

The chain links TRBV11-2 to TRBJ1-1; 10 bases align to TRBD1. This CDR3 spans 16 amino acids. V was clipped by 0 bases and J by 4 bases; unmatched bases: 5. Germline CDR1 SGHAT, CDR2 FQNNGV. CDR3 loop: CASSLDPRTGGTEAFF. The CDR3 DNA sequence: TGTGCCAGCAGCTTAGATCCCCGGACAGGGGGCACTGAAGCTTTCTTT.

The V gene is TRBV11-3, the J gene TRBJ2-7; 13 positions match TRBD2. Looked up from germline, CDR1 is SGHNT and CDR2 is YENEEA. The CDR3 covers 18 residues. V shed 4 bases, J shed 4 bases, and the junction held 13 bases outside the gene matches. In DNA form, the CDR3 reads TGTGCCAGCAGCTCCCAGGGACTAGCGGGATTGGGTCTATACGAGCAGTACTTC. Translated: CASSSQGLAGLGLYEQYF.

The chain has TRBV27 and TRBJ1-4, with 7 bases aligning to TRBD1. V shed 6 bases, J shed 8 bases, and the junction held 9 bases outside the gene matches. The CDR3 is 14 amino acids. The germline V gene has CDR1 MNHEY and CDR2 SMNVEV (reference sequence). CDR3 in DNA: TGTGCCAGCAGGGAGAGGGGGCCCTGGGAAAAACTGTTTTTT. Its protein product is CASRERGPWEKLFF.

This CDR3 is CASSFSGEQYF. In DNA, the CDR3 is TGTGCCAGCAGCTTTAGTGGCGAGCAGTACTTC. The rearrangement links TRBV6-5 to TRBJ2-7; D call uncertain. V gave up 6 bases and J gave up 6 bases, with 9 bases separating them. The germline V gene has CDR1 MNHEY and CDR2 SVGAGI. The length of the CDR3 is 11 residues.

The genes are TRBV19 and TRBJ2-7, with TRBD1 matching over 7 bases. V lost 6 bases to trimming and J lost 1 base; unmatched junction nucleotides: 12. CDR1 is LNHDA, CDR2 SQIVND, per germline (reference sequence). The CDR3 is made up of 16 amino acids. The CDR3 coding sequence is TGTGCCAGTAGGGAAACCGGGACAGCCACTTCCTACGAGCAGTACTTC. It translates to CASRETGTATSYEQYF.

This chain connects TRBV5-4 to TRBJ2-7, with D possibly TRBD2 on 6 matching bases. Germline-derived CDR1 and CDR2 are SGHNT and YYREEE (reference sequence). The CDR3 extends over 15 amino acids. The V end lost 0 bases, the J end lost 4 bases, and 14 bases lay between the germline ends. As DNA, the CDR3 is TGTGCCAGCAGCTTGGCCGGGAAGGGAGGATACGAGCAGTACTTC. Its protein product is CASSLAGKGGYEQYF.

The V gene is TRBV7-9, the J gene TRBJ2-7; 8 bases agree with TRBD1. CDR1 and CDR2 from the germline V gene are SEHNR and FQNEAQ (reference sequence). The J segment lost 0 bases and the V segment lost 1 base, leaving 2 bases of the junction unmatched. CDR3 length: 15 amino acids. The CDR3 loop is CASSLGGTGSYEQYF. The DNA for the CDR3 is TGTGCCAGCAGCTTAGGGGGGACAGGCTCCTACGAGCAGTACTTC.

The chain recombines TRBV7-2 with TRBJ1-1; a possible D gene is TRBD1 (5 bases). Germline V gives CDR1 SGHTA, CDR2 FQGNSA. CDR3 length: 16 residues. Deletions cut 1 base from V and 0 bases from J, with 12 bases between. The CDR3 sequence: CASSLGRDWLNTEAFF. The CDR3 region has the DNA TGTGCCAGCAGCTTAGGCCGGGACTGGTTGAACACTGAAGCTTTCTTT.

CDR3 sequence (DNA): TGTGCCAGCAGCGTAGGATGGGGCGGGGAATCTAGCACAGATACGCAGTATTTT. This encodes CASSVGWGGESSTDTQYF. The chain employs TRBV9 and TRBJ2-3; possible D gene TRBD2, 6 bases. Trimming shortened V by 0 bases and J by 0 bases, and 17 bases separated the two germline ends. The CDR3 is 18 amino acids. Per germline, CDR1 SGDLS and CDR2 YYNGEE.

The chain employs TRBV7-2 and TRBJ2-5, with 11 bases that match TRBD2. V trimming: 0 bases; J trimming: 5 bases; junction bases outside the gene matches: 5. The germline V gene has CDR1 SGHTA and CDR2 FQGNSA. The CDR3 runs to 16 residues. The CDR3 spells CASSLALAGGAETQYF. CDR3 DNA: TGTGCCAGCAGCTTAGCGCTAGCGGGAGGCGCGGAGACCCAGTACTTC.